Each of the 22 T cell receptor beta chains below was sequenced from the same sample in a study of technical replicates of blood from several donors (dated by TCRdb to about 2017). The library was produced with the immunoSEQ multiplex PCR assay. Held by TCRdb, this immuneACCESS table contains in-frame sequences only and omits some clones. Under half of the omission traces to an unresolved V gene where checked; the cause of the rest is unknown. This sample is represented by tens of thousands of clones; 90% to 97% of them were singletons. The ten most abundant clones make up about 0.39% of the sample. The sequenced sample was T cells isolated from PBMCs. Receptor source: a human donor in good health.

The DNA for the CDR3 is TGTGCCAGCAGATTACAGGGGACTGAAGCTTTCTTT. This gives the protein CASRLQGTEAFF. The rearrangement joins TRBV7-2 to TRBJ1-1; 7 bases line up with TRBD1. This CDR3 comprises 12 residues. Germline V gene lookup returns CDR1 SGHTA and CDR2 FQGNSA. J lost 5 bases, V lost 6 bases, and 3 bases had no gene match.

The CDR3: CSFWGGDSYEQYF. Here the CDR3 DNA reads TGCAGCTTCTGGGGCGGGGACTCCTACGAGCAGTACTTC. This chain joins TRBV29-1 and TRBJ2-7, with a tentative D call TRBD2 (6 bases). This CDR3 has 13 amino acids. Deletions cut 8 bases from V and 0 bases from J, with 14 bases between. Germline lookup yields CDR1 SQVTM and CDR2 ANQGSEA.

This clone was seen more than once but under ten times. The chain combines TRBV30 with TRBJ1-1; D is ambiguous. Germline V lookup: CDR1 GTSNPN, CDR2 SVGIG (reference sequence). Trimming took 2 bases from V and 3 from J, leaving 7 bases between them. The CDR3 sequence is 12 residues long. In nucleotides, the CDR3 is TGTGCCTGGAGTATATCCGACACTGAAGCTTTCTTT. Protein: CAWSISDTEAFF.

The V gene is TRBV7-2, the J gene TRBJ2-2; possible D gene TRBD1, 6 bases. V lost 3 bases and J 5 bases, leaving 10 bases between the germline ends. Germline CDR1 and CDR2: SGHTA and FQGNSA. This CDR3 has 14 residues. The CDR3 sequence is CASSFQGRTGELFF. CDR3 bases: TGTGCCAGCAGCTTTCAGGGGCGGACCGGGGAGCTGTTTTTT.

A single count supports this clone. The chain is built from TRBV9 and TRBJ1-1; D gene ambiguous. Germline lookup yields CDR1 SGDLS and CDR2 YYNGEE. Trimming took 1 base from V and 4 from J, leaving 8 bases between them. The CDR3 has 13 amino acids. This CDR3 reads CASSVPGTTEAFF. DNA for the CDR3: TGTGCCAGCAGCGTACCAGGAACCACTGAAGCTTTCTTT. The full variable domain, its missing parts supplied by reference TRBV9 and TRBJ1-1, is DSGVTQTPKHLITATGQRVTLRCSPRSGDLSVYWYQQSLDQGLQFLIQYYNGEERAKGNILERFSAQQFPDLHSELNLSSLELGDSALYFCASSVPGTTEAFFGQGTRLTVV.

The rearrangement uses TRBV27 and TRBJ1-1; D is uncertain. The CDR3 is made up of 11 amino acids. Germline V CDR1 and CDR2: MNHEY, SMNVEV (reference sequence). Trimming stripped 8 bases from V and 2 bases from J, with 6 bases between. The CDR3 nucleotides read TGTGCCAGCGCTAGAAACACTGAAGCTTTCTTT. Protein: CASARNTEAFF.

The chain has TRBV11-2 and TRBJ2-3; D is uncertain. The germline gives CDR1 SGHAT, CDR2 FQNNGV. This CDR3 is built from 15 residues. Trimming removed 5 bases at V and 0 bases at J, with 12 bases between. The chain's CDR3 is CASSERSPSTDTQYF. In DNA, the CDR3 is TGTGCCAGCAGCGAACGGAGCCCTAGCACAGATACGCAGTATTTT.

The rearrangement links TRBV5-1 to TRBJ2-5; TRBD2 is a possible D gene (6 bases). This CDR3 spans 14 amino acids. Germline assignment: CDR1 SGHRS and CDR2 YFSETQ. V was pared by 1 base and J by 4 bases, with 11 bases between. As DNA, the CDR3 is TGCGCCAGCAGCTTGAATGCGGGACTAGAGACCCAGTACTTC. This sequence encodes CASSLNAGLETQYF.

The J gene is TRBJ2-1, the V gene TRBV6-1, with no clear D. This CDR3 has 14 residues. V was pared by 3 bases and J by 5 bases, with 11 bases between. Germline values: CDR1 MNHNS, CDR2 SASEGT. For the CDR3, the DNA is TGTGCCAGCAGTGAGGGCCCCTGGGACAATGAGCAGTTCTTC. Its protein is CASSEGPWDNEQFF.

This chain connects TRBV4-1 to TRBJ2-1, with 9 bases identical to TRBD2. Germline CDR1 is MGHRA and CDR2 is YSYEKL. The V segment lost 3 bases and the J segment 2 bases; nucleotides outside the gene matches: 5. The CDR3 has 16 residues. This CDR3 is CASSHLAGEPYNEQFF. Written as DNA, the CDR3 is TGCGCCAGCAGCCACTTAGCGGGAGAGCCCTACAATGAGCAGTTCTTC.

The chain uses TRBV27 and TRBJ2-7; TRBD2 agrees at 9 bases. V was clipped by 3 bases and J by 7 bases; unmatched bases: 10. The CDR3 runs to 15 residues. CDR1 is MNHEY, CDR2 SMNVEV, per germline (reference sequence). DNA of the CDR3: TGTGCCAGCAGTTTCTCGACTAGCGGTCTGGGGGAGCAGTACTTC. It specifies CASSFSTSGLGEQYF.

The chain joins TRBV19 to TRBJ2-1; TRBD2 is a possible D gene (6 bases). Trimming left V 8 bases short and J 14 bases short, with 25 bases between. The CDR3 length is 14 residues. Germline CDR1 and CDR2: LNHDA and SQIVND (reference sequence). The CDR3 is CASGYGGGGTSEFF. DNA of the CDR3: TGTGCCAGTGGGTACGGGGGAGGAGGGACGTCGGAGTTCTTC.

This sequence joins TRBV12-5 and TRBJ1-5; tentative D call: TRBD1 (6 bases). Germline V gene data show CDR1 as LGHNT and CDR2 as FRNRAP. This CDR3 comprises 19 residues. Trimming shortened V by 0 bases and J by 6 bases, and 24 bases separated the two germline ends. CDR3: CASGLVLRGNTGFGQPQHF. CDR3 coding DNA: TGTGCTAGTGGTTTGGTACTTAGGGGGAACACAGGTTTTGGTCAGCCCCAGCATTTT.

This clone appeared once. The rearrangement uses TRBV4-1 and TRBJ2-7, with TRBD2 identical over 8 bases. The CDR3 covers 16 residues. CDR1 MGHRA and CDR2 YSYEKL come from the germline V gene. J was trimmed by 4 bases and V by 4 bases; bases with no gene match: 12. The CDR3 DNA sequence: TGCGCCAGCAGCCGAGTATCGGGACTAGTTCTTTACGAGCAGTACTTC. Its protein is CASSRVSGLVLYEQYF.

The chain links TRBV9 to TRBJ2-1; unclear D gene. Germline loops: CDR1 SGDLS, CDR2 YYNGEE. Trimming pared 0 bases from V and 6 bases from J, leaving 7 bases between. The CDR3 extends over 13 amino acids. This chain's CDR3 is CASSVGEVNEQFF. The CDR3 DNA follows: TGTGCCAGCAGCGTAGGTGAGGTCAATGAGCAGTTCTTC.

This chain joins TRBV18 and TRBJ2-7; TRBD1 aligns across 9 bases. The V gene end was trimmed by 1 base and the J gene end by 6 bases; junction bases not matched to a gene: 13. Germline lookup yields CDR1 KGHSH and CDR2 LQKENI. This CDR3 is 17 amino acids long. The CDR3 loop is CASSPREMGQGITEQYF. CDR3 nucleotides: TGTGCCAGCTCACCACGTGAAATGGGACAGGGCATTACCGAGCAGTACTTC.

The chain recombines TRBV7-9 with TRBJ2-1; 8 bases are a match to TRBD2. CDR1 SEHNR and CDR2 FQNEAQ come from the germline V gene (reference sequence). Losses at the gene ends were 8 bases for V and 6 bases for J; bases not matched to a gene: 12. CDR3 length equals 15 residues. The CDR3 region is CASPLPGAGVNEQFF. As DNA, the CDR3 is TGTGCCAGCCCCCTCCCCGGAGCGGGAGTCAATGAGCAGTTCTTC.

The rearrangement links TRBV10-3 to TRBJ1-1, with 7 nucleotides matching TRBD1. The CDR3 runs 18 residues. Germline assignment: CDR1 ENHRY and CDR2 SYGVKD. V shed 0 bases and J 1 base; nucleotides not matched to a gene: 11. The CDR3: CAISESDSRTGKNTEAFF. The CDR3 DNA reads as TGTGCCATCAGTGAGTCCGATTCAAGGACAGGAAAGAACACTGAAGCTTTCTTT.

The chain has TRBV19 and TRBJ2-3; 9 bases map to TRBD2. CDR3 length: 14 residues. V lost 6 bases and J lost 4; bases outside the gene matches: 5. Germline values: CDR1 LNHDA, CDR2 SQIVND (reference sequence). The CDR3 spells CASSQIAGADTQYF. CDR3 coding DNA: TGTGCCAGTAGCCAGATAGCGGGAGCAGATACGCAGTATTTT.

The CDR3 DNA is TGCAGCGTGGTCCTGACAGGGATCGGCTACACCTTC. Translated, it gives CSVVLTGIGYTF. The chain carries TRBV29-1 and TRBJ1-2; 7 bases align to TRBD1. CDR1 SQVTM and CDR2 ANQGSEA come from the germline V gene. This CDR3 region has 12 residues. The J segment lost 8 bases and the V segment lost 6 bases, leaving 9 bases of the junction unmatched.

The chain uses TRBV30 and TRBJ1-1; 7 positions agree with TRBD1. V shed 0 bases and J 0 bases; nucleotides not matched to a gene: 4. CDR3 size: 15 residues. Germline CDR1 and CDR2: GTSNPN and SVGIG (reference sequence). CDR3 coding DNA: TGTGCCTGGAGTGTAGGGACAGAGTTGAACACTGAAGCTTTCTTT. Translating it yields CAWSVGTELNTEAFF.

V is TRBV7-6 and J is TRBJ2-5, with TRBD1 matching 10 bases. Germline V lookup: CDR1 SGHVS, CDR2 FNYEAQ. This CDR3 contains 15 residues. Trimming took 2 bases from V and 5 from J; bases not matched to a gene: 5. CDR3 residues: CASSLSGQGFETQYF. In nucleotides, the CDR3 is TGTGCCAGCAGCTTATCGGGACAGGGGTTCGAGACCCAGTACTTC.